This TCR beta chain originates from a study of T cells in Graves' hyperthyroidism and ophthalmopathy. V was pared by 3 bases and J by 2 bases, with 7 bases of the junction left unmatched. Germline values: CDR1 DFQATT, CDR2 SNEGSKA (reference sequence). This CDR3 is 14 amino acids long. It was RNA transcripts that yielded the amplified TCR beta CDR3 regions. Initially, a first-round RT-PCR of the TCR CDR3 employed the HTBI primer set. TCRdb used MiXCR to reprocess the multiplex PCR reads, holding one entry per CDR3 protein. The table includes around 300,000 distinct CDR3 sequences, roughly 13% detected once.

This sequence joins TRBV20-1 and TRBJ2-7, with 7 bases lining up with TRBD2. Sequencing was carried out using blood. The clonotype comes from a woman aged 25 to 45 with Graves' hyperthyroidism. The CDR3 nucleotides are TGCAGTGCTAGGTCTAGCGGTTTTGCCTACGAGCAGTACTTC. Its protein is CSARSSGFAYEQYF.